Shown below are 29 T cell receptor beta chains from a single sample sequenced in a study of Ad26.COV2.S vaccination and SARS-CoV-2 variants. Sequenced by immunoSEQ multiplex PCR; TCRdb stores in-frame clones only, minus some. The data hold around 250,000 clones, with 87% observed a single time. The treatment was: around 19 received Ad26.COV2.S at low or high dose, single or two shots; several received placebo; per-sample allocation not given. Material that was analyzed had been drawn on day 63 after the first vaccine or placebo injection. Sequencing was performed on peripheral blood, taken in a trial of Ad26.COV2.S vaccine versus placebo. The receptors come from a person aged 18-60 years who received the Ad26.COV2.S COVID-19 vaccine or a placebo.

The chain has TRBV4-2 and TRBJ1-2; D may be TRBD1 (5 bases). V was cut by 0 bases and J by 6 bases, with 17 bases left in between. The CDR3 consists of 16 residues. Germline CDR1 LGHNA, CDR2 YNFKEQ. The CDR3 loop is CASSQERKGMVDGYTF. DNA of the CDR3: TGTGCCAGCAGCCAAGAAAGGAAGGGGATGGTCGATGGCTACACCTTC.

As to this clone: A read error may account for a junction end that differs from germline. The chain has TRBV5-1 and TRBJ2-3; 11 bases are a match to TRBD1. Germline V gives CDR1 SGHRS, CDR2 YFSETQ. CDR3 length: 15 residues. The CDR3 DNA reads TGCGCCAGCAACTTGGGGGACAGGGGGACAGATACGCAGTATTTT. It codes for CASNLGDRGTDTQYF.

The V and J genes are TRBV5-4 and TRBJ1-2; maybe TRBD1 (6 bases). CDR3 length equals 15 residues. From germline, CDR1 is SGHNT and CDR2 YYREEE (reference sequence). Trimming took off 4 bases at V and 3 bases at J, with 16 bases between the two ends. The CDR3 region has the DNA TGTGCCAGCAGCGCAGCGACAGGAAACCACTATGGCTACACCTTC. This sequence encodes CASSAATGNHYGYTF.

This chain joins TRBV30 and TRBJ2-2; 7 bases align to TRBD1. Per germline, CDR1 GTSNPN and CDR2 SVGIG (reference sequence). The trim removed 4 bases at V and 3 bases at J, leaving 8 bases unmatched. This CDR3 has 15 residues. The CDR3 nucleotides are TGTGCCTGGAATCAGGGGGTGACGGACACCGGGGAGCTGTTTTTT. This translates into CAWNQGVTDTGELFF. Using reference TRBV30 and TRBJ2-2 for the parts outside the CDR3, the full variable domain is SQTIHQWPATLVQPVGSPLSLECTVEGTSNPNLYWYRQAAGRGLQLLFYSVGIGQISSEVPQNLSASRPQDRQFILSSKKLLLSDSGFYLCAWNQGVTDTGELFFGEGSRLTVL.

This clone was seen only a few times. The chain combines TRBV5-4 with TRBJ2-6; no clear D. The CDR3 is made up of 14 amino acids. V was clipped by 3 bases and J by 4 bases, with 8 bases between them. Germline assignment: CDR1 SGHNT and CDR2 YYREEE (reference sequence). CDR3 residues: CASSWGSGANVLTF. CDR3 nucleotides: TGTGCCAGCAGCTGGGGTTCCGGGGCCAACGTCCTGACTTTC.

The rearrangement uses TRBV18 and TRBJ2-3; D uncertain. V lost 4 bases and J lost 4, with 6 bases in between. Germline CDR1 reads KGHSH; CDR2 reads LQKENI. CDR3 length equals 12 residues. The CDR3 DNA sequence: TGTGCCAGCTCACAAGGAGCAGATACGCAGTATTTT. Its protein is CASSQGADTQYF.

This chain joins TRBV10-3 and TRBJ2-3, with TRBD1 matching over 7 bases. This CDR3 has 12 residues. Germline assignment: CDR1 ENHRY and CDR2 SYGVKD. After removal of 8 bases from V and 3 bases from J, the junction contained 2 bases not matched to a gene. CDR3: CAIAQGTDTQYF. DNA for the CDR3: TGTGCCATCGCACAGGGGACAGATACGCAGTATTTT.

The gene calls are TRBV9 and TRBJ1-2; D call uncertain. CDR3 length: 15 residues. Trimming took off 0 bases at V and 2 bases at J, with 11 bases between the two ends. Germline V gene sequence: CDR1 SGDLS, CDR2 YYNGEE. The CDR3 DNA is TGTGCCAGCAGCGTAGCTACTTGGGCAAACTATGGCTACACCTTC. This sequence encodes CASSVATWANYGYTF. The full variable domain, completed using reference TRBV9 and TRBJ1-2, is DSGVTQTPKHLITATGQRVTLRCSPRSGDLSVYWYQQSLDQGLQFLIQYYNGEERAKGNILERFSAQQFPDLHSELNLSSLELGDSALYFCASSVATWANYGYTFGSGTRLTVV.

The chain links TRBV15 to TRBJ1-2, with a weak D call TRBD1 (6 bases). The CDR3 runs to 14 residues. Germline-derived CDR1 and CDR2 are LNHNV and YYDKDF (reference sequence). V was shortened by 8 bases and J by 0 bases, with 13 bases between the two germline ends. Here the CDR3 reads CATEDRQTNYGYTF. The CDR3 DNA reads TGTGCCACCGAAGACAGGCAAACTAACTATGGCTACACCTTC. The variable domain in full, completed from reference TRBV15 and TRBJ1-2, reads DAMVIQNPRYQVTQFGKPVTLSCSQTLNHNVMYWYQQKSSQAPKLLFHYYDKDFNNEADTPDNFQSRRPNTSFCFLDIRSPGLGDTAMYLCATEDRQTNYGYTFGSGTRLTVV.

Comments on this clone: The same CDR3 arises from other DNA sequences in this sample as well. CDR3 loop: CASSPGQGYEQYF. The CDR3 nucleotides read TGTGCCAGCAGCCCTGGACAGGGCTACGAGCAGTACTTC. J is TRBJ2-7 and V is TRBV7-6; 8 bases map to TRBD1. V lost 5 bases, J lost 3 bases, and 3 bases stayed unmatched. Looked up from germline, CDR1 is SGHVS and CDR2 is FNYEAQ. This CDR3 comprises 13 residues.

This clone was recorded once. The CDR3 here is CASSEVGGELFF. CDR3 bases: TGTGCCAGCAGTGAAGTGGGCGGGGAGCTGTTTTTT. V is TRBV2 and J is TRBJ2-2; D is unclear. Trimming took 1 base from V and 7 from J, leaving 4 bases between them. The CDR3 has 12 residues. The germline CDR1 and CDR2 sequences are SNHLY and FYNNEI.

The rearrangement uses TRBV9 and TRBJ2-2; perhaps TRBD1 as D (7 bases). V was cut by 4 bases and J by 6 bases, with 19 bases left in between. The CDR3 totals 16 residues. The germline CDR1 and CDR2 sequences are SGDLS and YYNGEE. In DNA form, the CDR3 reads TGTGCCAGCAGCCCGGAGGGGGCTAGGTGGTCCGGGGAGCTGTTTTTT. Translating gives CASSPEGARWSGELFF.

The chain links TRBV12-5 to TRBJ1-1, with D possibly matching TRBD1 (5 bases). Deletions cut 0 bases from V and 11 bases from J, with 16 bases between. CDR1 is LGHNT, CDR2 FRNRAP, per germline. The CDR3 runs 14 residues. CDR3 bases: TGTGCTAGTGGTTTGGTACAGGACGTAGTGAGGGCTTTCTTT. Translated, it gives CASGLVQDVVRAFF.

The rearrangement links TRBV7-3 to TRBJ2-5, with D tentatively TRBD1 or TRBD2 (5 bases each). The CDR3 totals 13 residues. With 4 bases removed from V and 8 bases from J, the gap between germline ends came to 14 bases. Per the germline V gene, CDR1 is SGHTA and CDR2 is FQGTGA. The CDR3 protein is CASSSGTGLTQYF. Here the CDR3 DNA reads TGTGCCAGCAGCTCCGGGACGGGGCTCACCCAGTACTTC.

The chain carries TRBV15 and TRBJ2-1; D not certain. Germline V gene sequence: CDR1 LNHNV, CDR2 YYDKDF (reference sequence). This CDR3 contains 13 residues. With 1 base removed from V and 12 bases from J, the gap between germline ends came to 13 bases. The CDR3 loop reads CATSRGIELGQFF. As DNA, the CDR3 is TGTGCCACCAGCAGAGGAATTGAATTGGGGCAGTTCTTC.

This clone was detected only once. The V and J genes are TRBV27 and TRBJ2-3, with 12 positions matching TRBD2. V lost 2 bases, J lost 3 bases, and 3 bases stayed unmatched. Germline assignment: CDR1 MNHEY and CDR2 SMNVEV (reference sequence). The CDR3 totals 16 residues. The CDR3 DNA reads TGTGCCAGCAGTTTACCGACTAGCGGGGGAACAGATACGCAGTATTTT. Its translation is CASSLPTSGGTDTQYF.

The chain uses TRBV4-3 and TRBJ2-1, with 8 positions matching TRBD2. The length of the CDR3 is 16 residues. Germline trimming cut 4 bases from V and 7 bases from J; bases unmatched to any gene: 12. The germline V gene has CDR1 LGHNA and CDR2 YSLEER. CDR3 in amino acids: CASSPLASGLRNEQFF. The CDR3 DNA follows: TGCGCCAGCAGCCCATTAGCTAGCGGGCTACGGAATGAGCAGTTCTTC.

The gene calls are TRBV7-9 and TRBJ2-2; D is perhaps TRBD2 (5 bases). V gave up 4 bases and J gave up 6 bases, with 12 bases separating them. From germline, CDR1 is SEHNR and CDR2 FQNEAQ (reference sequence). The CDR3 sequence is 14 residues long. The CDR3 loop reads CASSSPRRAGELFF. Here the CDR3 DNA reads TGTGCCAGCAGCTCACCACGGCGGGCCGGGGAGCTGTTTTTT. The full variable domain, rest sourced from reference TRBV7-9 and TRBJ2-2, is DTGVSQNPRHKITKRGQNVTFRCDPISEHNRLYWYRQTLGQGPEFLTYFQNEAQLEKSRLLSDRFSAERPKGSFSTLEIQRTEQGDSAMYLCASSSPRRAGELFFGEGSRLTVL.

The chain carries TRBV19 and TRBJ1-5; D remains ambiguous. CDR1 LNHDA and CDR2 SQIVND come from the germline V gene (reference sequence). Deletions cut 6 bases from V and 0 bases from J, with 12 bases between. This CDR3 is built from 15 residues. CDR3 nucleotides: TGTGCCAGTAGGATCGGCGTTCTTAGCAATCAGCCCCAGCATTTT. It translates to CASRIGVLSNQPQHF.

V is TRBV19 and J is TRBJ2-1; D possibly corresponds to TRBD2 (5 bases). This CDR3 contains 16 residues. Germline V gene sequence: CDR1 LNHDA, CDR2 SQIVND (reference sequence). V shed 7 bases and J shed 1 base, with 17 bases lying between them. The CDR3 spells CASTPTWTLSYNEQFF. The CDR3 DNA sequence: TGTGCCAGTACCCCTACCTGGACTTTGTCCTACAATGAGCAGTTCTTC.

The table lists this clone with a few counts. This chain connects TRBV11-2 to TRBJ2-2; TRBD2 matches at 10 bases. The trim removed 5 bases at V and 8 bases at J, leaving 8 bases unmatched. Germline V CDR1 and CDR2: SGHAT, FQNNGV. This CDR3 has 15 residues. In DNA, the CDR3 is TGTGCCAGCAGCCCTACTAGCGGGGTTGGAGGGGAGCTGTTTTTT. As protein: CASSPTSGVGGELFF.

V and J are TRBV30 and TRBJ2-5, with D perhaps matching TRBD2 (5 bases). Germline V CDR1 and CDR2: GTSNPN, SVGIG (reference sequence). Deletions cut 0 bases from V and 7 bases from J, with 18 bases between. The CDR3 spans 15 residues. The CDR3 protein is CAWSVPGPTKGTQYF. DNA of the CDR3: TGTGCCTGGAGTGTACCCGGACCGACTAAAGGGACCCAGTACTTC.

The chain employs TRBV18 and TRBJ1-4; D is perhaps TRBD1 (6 bases). The V gene lost 1 base and the J gene lost 2 bases, with 8 bases spanning the gap. CDR3 length: 15 residues. Per germline, CDR1 KGHSH and CDR2 LQKENI. CDR3 coding DNA: TGTGCCAGCTCACCACGCCAGGGGACTAATGAAAAACTGTTTTTT. This encodes CASSPRQGTNEKLFF. Looking up the rest from reference TRBV18 and TRBJ1-4 gives the full variable domain: NAGVMQNPRHLVRRRGQEARLRCSPMKGHSHVYWYRQLPEEGLKFMVYLQKENIIDESGMPKERFSAEFPKEGPSILRIQQVVRGDSAAYFCASSPRQGTNEKLFFGSGTQLSVL.

The genes are TRBV3-1 (or the pseudogene TRBV3-2) and TRBJ1-2, with a tentative D call TRBD1 (6 bases). Between the trimmed V and J ends, which lost 2 bases and 5 bases, there was a span of 6 bases. The CDR3 length is 12 residues. CDR1 and CDR2 from the germline V gene are LGHDT and YNNKEL (reference sequence). CDR3 sequence reads: CASSQQGYGYTF. The CDR3 DNA reads TGTGCCAGCAGCCAACAGGGGTATGGCTACACCTTC.

This clone was recorded only once. The chain is built from TRBV5-1 and TRBJ2-1, with 8 positions matching TRBD2. The ends lost 1 base at V and 4 bases at J; junction bases unmatched: 4. This CDR3 is 15 amino acids long. Germline CDR1 SGHRS, CDR2 YFSETQ. The CDR3 sequence: CASSLQREGYNEQFF. The DNA of the CDR3 is TGCGCCAGCAGCTTGCAACGGGAGGGGTACAATGAGCAGTTCTTC.

This clone appeared a few times. The V call is TRBV7-2, the J call TRBJ2-1; D gene uncertain. Germline values: CDR1 SGHTA, CDR2 FQGNSA. The CDR3 totals 13 residues. The ends were cut back, 3 bases at V and 7 bases at J, with 10 bases in the middle. The CDR3 DNA reads as TGTGCCAGCAGCTTCTATAAAGGAAATGAGCAGTTCTTC. It translates to CASSFYKGNEQFF.

The V call is TRBV4-1, the J call TRBJ2-4; 8 nucleotides line up with TRBD1. CDR3 length: 17 amino acids. V was pared by 2 bases and J by 3 bases, with 9 bases of the junction left unmatched. Germline V gene lookup returns CDR1 MGHRA and CDR2 YSYEKL. The CDR3 loop is CASSQPDRGYGKNIQYF. DNA for the CDR3: TGCGCCAGCAGCCAACCAGACAGGGGATATGGCAAAAACATTCAGTACTTC.

This sequence joins TRBV6-6 and TRBJ2-7, with D unresolved. Deletions cut 6 bases from V and 0 bases from J, with 12 bases between. There are 14 residues in the CDR3. The germline CDR1 and CDR2 sequences are MNHNY and SVGAGI (reference sequence). CDR3 in DNA: TGTGCCAGCAGCGGCGTTCACATCTCCTACGAGCAGTACGTC. Protein product: CASSGVHISYEQYV.

This clone was detected a few times. The chain has TRBV7-2 and TRBJ2-7; 8 bases are shared with TRBD1. Germline V gene sequence: CDR1 SGHTA, CDR2 FQGNSA. V gave up 5 bases and J gave up 9 bases; unmatched junction bases: 6. There are 12 residues in the CDR3. The CDR3 region is CASSLDRGRQYF. CDR3 in DNA: TGTGCCAGCAGCCTCGACAGGGGCCGGCAGTACTTC.